This T cell receptor beta chain was identified in a study of blood T cell repertoires in COVID-19. Study details: COVID-19 samples collected from the United States, Italy and Spain covered acute and convalescent phases.

In the original processing: Researchers report that nucleated cell counts were estimated from reference gene primer amplification. Clones were sequenced by immunoSEQ multiplex PCR, and TCRdb holds only the in-frame ones, with some missing. V and J calls and clone size come straight from that table; D and trimming were deduced from the DNA. The sample has 180,000 or so clones, 70% to 90% seen once; the top ten hold over 2.5%. The specimen was peripheral blood. The receptor was derived from a man aged 60 to 75 with acute or convalescent COVID-19.

Here the CDR3 DNA reads TGCGCCAGCAGCTTGAGACAGGGGGCAAATGAGCAGTTCTTC. Its translation: CASSLRQGANEQFF. The rearrangement uses TRBV5-1 and TRBJ2-1; TRBD1 aligns across 10 bases. Per the germline V gene, CDR1 is SGHRS and CDR2 is YFSETQ. V gave up 1 base and J gave up 7 bases; unmatched junction bases: 2. The CDR3 totals 14 residues.